The entry that follows covers one T cell receptor beta chain sequence. The target antigen is unknown. The data stem from a study of identical twins. Study findings and constraints: Twins shared beta out-of-frame sequences in excess, but this excess was weaker. There was an excess of low generation probability in the out-of-frame alpha sequences that twins shared. Invariant MAIT and iNKT cells could partly confound zero-insertion analyses.

Only healthy Caucasians were included as donors. TCRdb fed the 5' RACE reads into MiXCR, producing one record per CDR3 protein. In the table there are 1,800,000 or so distinct CDR3 sequences, more than 30% of which are singletons. The V end was cut by 4 bases, the J end by 5 bases, with 12 bases between. Germline V gene sequence: CDR1 MNHNS, CDR2 SASEGT. The CDR3 extends over 15 amino acids. The chain is built from TRBV6-1 and TRBJ1-6; D gene unclear. The TCR sequence derives from a newborn girl in good health. Material: cord blood. The CDR3 here is CASSGARSHNSPLHF. The CDR3 DNA follows: TGTGCCAGCAGTGGGGCCAGGTCCCATAATTCACCCCTCCACTTT.